The source of this TCR beta chain is a study of blood T cells in healthy people across ages. This clonotype showed up just a few times. As yet, its antigen is unknown. Notes on the study in general: Per million T cells, TCR beta diversity dropped about linearly as age rose.

The germline CDR1 and CDR2 sequences are LGHDT and YNNKEL (reference sequence). This CDR3 has 15 amino acids. V gave up 2 bases and J gave up 7 bases, with 18 bases separating them. For the second PCR, which ran for about 6 to 11 cycles, a sample-barcoded 5' primer and a J-beta primer mix were used. TCRdb processed the 5' RACE reads anew with MiXCR; each CDR3 protein has one entry. This table has around 700,000 distinct CDR3 sequences, 25% appearing once. This same sample was also part of a study on T cells of mothers and their children.

The TCR originated in a boy under 18 in good health. Input material: blood. This sequence joins TRBV3-1 and TRBJ2-7, with no clear D. In DNA, the CDR3 is TGTGCCAGCAGCCAAAGACTGACCGATAAGGGAGAGCAGTACTTC. It is translated as CASSQRLTDKGEQYF.